These 27 T cell receptor beta chains originate from one sample sequenced in a study of blood T cell repertoires in COVID-19 (dated by TCRdb to 2020 to 2022). Library construction relied on the immunoSEQ multiplex PCR assay. Entries here come from immuneACCESS through TCRdb and include only in-frame sequences with V and J called. Some clones fail to appear in such tables; in the studies checked, an unresolved V gene covers under half of the shortfall, and the cause of the remainder is unknown. Counted in this sample were under 150,000 clones; approximately 80% of them appeared once. The top ten hold around 4.2% of the sample. Sequencing input: peripheral blood. The source of these receptors is a woman aged 80 or over with active or convalescent COVID-19.

The chain is built from TRBV7-3 and TRBJ1-1; a weak D match, TRBD1 (6 bases). This CDR3 region has 15 residues. Trimming left V 2 bases short and J 6 bases short, with 16 bases between. From germline, CDR1 is SGHTA and CDR2 FQGTGA. The CDR3 sequence is CASSLAGQMGAEAFF. For the CDR3, the DNA is TGTGCCAGCAGCTTAGCCGGACAGATGGGGGCTGAAGCTTTCTTT.

This clone was found a few times. V is TRBV14 and J is TRBJ1-6; no clear D. CDR1 and CDR2 (germline): SGHDN, FVKESK. The V end lost 6 bases, the J end lost 10 bases, and 19 bases lay between the germline ends. This CDR3 comprises 15 residues. The CDR3 spells CASRETSAGWSPLHF. The CDR3 region has the DNA TGTGCCAGCAGGGAGACCTCGGCCGGATGGTCACCCCTCCACTTT. Variable domain in full (rest from reference TRBV14 and TRBJ1-6): EAGVTQFPSHSVIEKGQTVTLRCDPISGHDNLYWYRRVMGKEIKFLLHFVKESKQDESGMPNNRFLAERTGGTYSTLKVQPAELEDSGVYFCASRETSAGWSPLHFGNGTRLTVT.

The chain joins TRBV11-1 to TRBJ2-2; 7 bases line up with TRBD1. Germline trimming cut 5 bases from V and 4 bases from J; bases unmatched to any gene: 10. Germline CDR1 is SGHAT and CDR2 is FQDESV (reference sequence). This CDR3 is built from 16 residues. For the CDR3, the DNA is TGTGCCAGCAGCACTACAGGGGAAACGGGCACCGGGGAGCTGTTTTTT. Translating gives CASSTTGETGTGELFF.

The chain has TRBV11-2 and TRBJ2-3; D gene unclear. Germline V gene data show CDR1 as SGHAT and CDR2 as FQNNGV. The CDR3 spans 13 residues. Trimming stripped 1 base from V and 4 bases from J, with 6 bases between. In nucleotides, the CDR3 is TGTGCCAGCAGCTTAGGACTCTCAGATACGCAGTATTTT. Its protein is CASSLGLSDTQYF.

The genes are TRBV5-4 and TRBJ2-5; 11 positions agree with TRBD2. The CDR3 runs to 14 residues. The V gene end was trimmed by 1 base and the J gene end by 7 bases; junction bases not matched to a gene: 3. Germline CDR1 reads SGHNT; CDR2 reads YYREEE (reference sequence). The CDR3 DNA follows: TGTGCCAGCAGCTTGAAACTAGCGGGAGTGACCCAGTACTTC. This sequence encodes CASSLKLAGVTQYF.

This clone was recorded at least ten times. The genes are TRBV18 and TRBJ2-5; D is ambiguous. V lost 3 bases, J lost 7 bases, and 6 bases lay in between. This CDR3 is 11 amino acids long. Germline V gene sequence: CDR1 KGHSH, CDR2 LQKENI. The CDR3 sequence: CASSPTGTQYF. In DNA, the CDR3 is TGTGCCAGCTCACCTACGGGGACCCAGTACTTC.

V is TRBV28 and J is TRBJ1-4; maybe TRBD1 (6 bases). V lost 2 bases, J lost 4 bases, and 8 bases lay in between. This CDR3 has 14 amino acids. Germline V lookup: CDR1 MDHEN, CDR2 SYDVKM. The CDR3 sequence: CASSLRDINEKLFF. The DNA for the CDR3 is TGTGCCAGCAGTTTACGGGACATTAATGAAAAACTGTTTTTT.

The chain carries TRBV4-3 and TRBJ2-5; perhaps TRBD1 as D (6 bases). Germline V CDR1 and CDR2: LGHNA, YSLEER. The V end was cut by 1 base, the J end by 2 bases, with 17 bases between. The length of the CDR3 is 17 residues. The CDR3: CASSQVEGGIGQETQYF. Here the CDR3 DNA reads TGCGCCAGCAGCCAAGTGGAAGGGGGAATAGGGCAAGAGACCCAGTACTTC.

This clone was detected a few times. The genes are TRBV6-6 and TRBJ1-1; weak D call: TRBD1 (6 bases). Germline values: CDR1 MNHNY, CDR2 SVGAGI (reference sequence). The CDR3 is 13 amino acids. V was pared by 2 bases and J by 4 bases, with 8 bases between. The chain's CDR3 is CASSYPRGTEAFF. The CDR3 DNA reads TGTGCCAGCAGTTACCCCAGGGGCACTGAAGCTTTCTTT.

The rearrangement uses TRBV14 and TRBJ1-3, with D unresolved. Germline CDR1 SGHDN, CDR2 FVKESK. The CDR3 extends over 17 amino acids. Trimming shortened V by 1 base and J by 0 bases, and 13 bases separated the two germline ends. CDR3 loop: CASSQGGAGYSGNTIYF. Here the CDR3 DNA reads TGTGCCAGCAGCCAAGGGGGAGCGGGCTACTCTGGAAACACCATATATTTT.

V is TRBV27 and J is TRBJ2-1; maybe TRBD1 (6 bases). The CDR3 extends over 13 amino acids. Germline CDR1 MNHEY, CDR2 SMNVEV (reference sequence). V was shortened by 10 bases and J by 9 bases, with 19 bases between the two germline ends. The chain's CDR3 is CATSGHRRGEQFF. The CDR3 coding sequence is TGTGCCACCTCGGGACATCGGCGTGGTGAGCAGTTCTTC.

The chain combines TRBV7-2 with TRBJ1-2; D remains unclear. CDR1 is SGHTA, CDR2 FQGNSA, per germline. The CDR3 length is 13 residues. V gave up 5 bases and J gave up 2 bases, with 9 bases separating them. CDR3 sequence reads: CASSPQRNYGYTF. The CDR3 nucleotides read TGTGCCAGCAGCCCCCAACGGAACTATGGCTACACCTTC.

The chain couples TRBV7-2 to TRBJ2-3; 9 bases match TRBD2. Germline V CDR1 and CDR2: SGHTA, FQGNSA. The CDR3 sequence is 17 residues long. The V gene end was trimmed by 1 base and the J gene end by 5 bases; junction bases not matched to a gene: 10. The CDR3 protein is CASSLVGLAGRVDTQYF. CDR3 coding DNA: TGTGCCAGCAGCTTAGTAGGGCTAGCGGGGAGGGTAGATACGCAGTATTTT.

To note about this clone: In the same sample, other DNA sequences code for this CDR3. The chain carries TRBV19 and TRBJ1-2; D gene unclear. The CDR3 is made up of 12 amino acids. Trimming pared 4 bases from V and 4 bases from J, leaving 7 bases between. Germline V CDR1 and CDR2: LNHDA, SQIVND (reference sequence). The CDR3 sequence is CASSTGGYGYTF. The CDR3 DNA follows: TGTGCCAGTAGTACTGGCGGCTATGGCTACACCTTC.

The chain recombines TRBV25-1 with TRBJ1-3; D gene unclear. The CDR3 has 17 amino acids. Germline CDR1 and CDR2: MGHDK and SYGVNS. Deletions cut 3 bases from V and 2 bases from J, with 17 bases between. CDR3 sequence (DNA): TGTGCCAGCAGTGATCGGGATAAGGGATTAGCTGGAAACACCATATATTTT. Protein sequence: CASSDRDKGLAGNTIYF.

The chain employs TRBV4-3 and TRBJ1-2, with TRBD1 identical over 8 bases. Trimming at V came to 0 bases and at J to 8 bases, leaving 8 bases not matched to a gene. This CDR3 comprises 15 residues. The germline gives CDR1 LGHNA, CDR2 YSLEER. For the CDR3, the DNA is TGCGCCAGCAGCCAAGATCAGGGGGCCCTCTGGGGCTACACCTTC. It translates to CASSQDQGALWGYTF.

This sequence joins TRBV6-1 and TRBJ1-2, with 10 bases identical to TRBD1. Losses at the gene ends were 2 bases for V and 5 bases for J; bases not matched to a gene: 8. Germline CDR1 and CDR2: MNHNS and SASEGT. The CDR3 is 16 amino acids. The CDR3 is CASSERTGGYTYGYTF. DNA of the CDR3: TGTGCCAGCAGTGAAAGGACAGGGGGATACACTTATGGCTACACCTTC.

The chain is built from TRBV11-3 and TRBJ1-1; tentative D call: TRBD1 (5 bases). Looked up from germline, CDR1 is SGHNT and CDR2 is YENEEA. Deletions cut 6 bases from V and 1 base from J, with 9 bases between. The CDR3 is 13 residues long. CDR3 in amino acids: CASSRDWNTEAFF. The CDR3 nucleotides read TGTGCCAGCAGTCGGGACTGGAACACTGAAGCTTTCTTT.

This chain uses TRBV11-1 with TRBJ1-1; a weak D match, TRBD1 (6 bases). The V end lost 6 bases, the J end lost 2 bases, and 19 bases lay between the germline ends. The CDR3 is made up of 16 amino acids. Germline loops: CDR1 SGHAT, CDR2 FQDESV (reference sequence). The CDR3 protein is CASRTGTHRINTEAFF. The CDR3 DNA follows: TGTGCCAGCAGGACCGGGACACATAGAATTAACACTGAAGCTTTCTTT. The full variable domain, in which reference TRBV11-1 and TRBJ1-1 provide the parts outside the CDR3, is EAEVAQSPRYKITEKSQAVAFWCDPISGHATLYWYRQILGQGPELLVQFQDESVVDDSQLPKDRFSAERLKGVDSTLKIQPAELGDSAMYLCASRTGTHRINTEAFFGQGTRLTVV.

The table lists this clone with a few counts. The chain has TRBV7-9 and TRBJ1-6, with D hard to call. This CDR3 contains 17 residues. V shed 1 base and J shed 4 bases, with 14 bases lying between them. Germline loops: CDR1 SEHNR, CDR2 FQNEAQ (reference sequence). The CDR3 loop reads CASSLDPAQVYNSPLHF. CDR3 DNA: TGTGCCAGCAGCTTAGACCCCGCACAAGTTTATAATTCACCCCTCCACTTT.

The rearrangement joins TRBV5-1 to TRBJ2-1; unclear D gene. V was shortened by 4 bases and J by 2 bases, with 13 bases between the two germline ends. This CDR3 has 15 amino acids. Germline V gene lookup returns CDR1 SGHRS and CDR2 YFSETQ. The CDR3 loop is CASSLKRRAYNEQFF. The CDR3 DNA reads as TGCGCCAGCAGCCTCAAAAGACGGGCCTACAATGAGCAGTTCTTC.

This rearrangement joins TRBV3-1 (or the pseudogene TRBV3-2) to TRBJ1-2, with 10 positions matching TRBD1. V shed 1 base, J shed 3 bases, and the junction held 5 bases outside the gene matches. Germline-derived CDR1 and CDR2 are LGHDT and YNNKEL (reference sequence). The CDR3 extends over 16 amino acids. The CDR3 loop reads CASSQGRDRGDYGYTF. CDR3 bases: TGTGCCAGCAGCCAAGGTCGGGACAGGGGTGACTATGGCTACACCTTC.

The chain combines TRBV15 with TRBJ1-2; tentatively, D is TRBD1 (5 bases). This CDR3 is 14 amino acids long. With 0 bases removed from V and 10 bases from J, the gap between germline ends came to 15 bases. CDR1 LNHNV and CDR2 YYDKDF come from the germline V gene (reference sequence). As DNA, the CDR3 is TGTGCCACCAGCAGAGATTTGCGGGGCGGTGACTACACCTTC. Translated, it gives CATSRDLRGGDYTF. The complete variable domain, with remaining parts taken from reference TRBV15 and TRBJ1-2, reads DAMVIQNPRYQVTQFGKPVTLSCSQTLNHNVMYWYQQKSSQAPKLLFHYYDKDFNNEADTPDNFQSRRPNTSFCFLDIRSPGLGDTAMYLCATSRDLRGGDYTFGSGTRLTVV.

V gene TRBV19 combines with J gene TRBJ2-7; 7 nucleotides match TRBD1. CDR3 length equals 15 residues. Germline V gene data show CDR1 as LNHDA and CDR2 as SQIVND (reference sequence). V dropped 6 bases and J dropped 0; count of bases not matched to a gene: 8. CDR3 sequence: CASRQTGSSSYEQYF. DNA of the CDR3: TGTGCCAGTAGGCAGACAGGGTCGAGCTCCTACGAGCAGTACTTC.

Remarks on this clone: One end of the junction varies from germline; a read error may be responsible. In nucleotides, the CDR3 is TGCGCCAGCAGCTCGACAGGGAACGGGCCCGAAAGACTGTTTTTT. Its protein product is CASSSTGNGPERLFF. The chain combines TRBV5-1 with TRBJ1-4; 7 bases line up with TRBD1. CDR3 length equals 15 residues. Germline lookup yields CDR1 SGHRS and CDR2 YFSETQ.

The J gene is TRBJ2-7, the V gene TRBV5-6; TRBD1 is a possible D gene (6 bases). The germline gives CDR1 SGHDT, CDR2 YYEEEE. CDR3 size: 15 residues. Between the trimmed V and J ends, which lost 3 bases and 3 bases, there was a span of 16 bases. The DNA for the CDR3 is TGTGCCAGCAGCTCCCGGGACAAGACGTACTACGAGCAGTACTTC. This sequence encodes CASSSRDKTYYEQYF. Full variable domain (rest looked up from reference TRBV5-6 and TRBJ2-7): DAGVTQSPTHLIKTRGQQVTLRCSPKSGHDTVSWYQQALGQGPQFIFQYYEEEERQRGNFPDRFSGHQFPNYSSELNVNALLLGDSALYLCASSSRDKTYYEQYFGPGTRLTVT.

A single count supports this clone. The chain links TRBV4-2 to TRBJ2-3; tentatively, D is TRBD1 (5 bases). This CDR3 is 17 amino acids long. CDR1 and CDR2 (germline): LGHNA, YNFKEQ. V was clipped by 4 bases and J by 0 bases, with 17 bases between them. The CDR3 coding sequence is TGTGCCAGCAGCCTCCGGAACAGGATATCTAGCACAGATACGCAGTATTTT. As protein: CASSLRNRISSTDTQYF.